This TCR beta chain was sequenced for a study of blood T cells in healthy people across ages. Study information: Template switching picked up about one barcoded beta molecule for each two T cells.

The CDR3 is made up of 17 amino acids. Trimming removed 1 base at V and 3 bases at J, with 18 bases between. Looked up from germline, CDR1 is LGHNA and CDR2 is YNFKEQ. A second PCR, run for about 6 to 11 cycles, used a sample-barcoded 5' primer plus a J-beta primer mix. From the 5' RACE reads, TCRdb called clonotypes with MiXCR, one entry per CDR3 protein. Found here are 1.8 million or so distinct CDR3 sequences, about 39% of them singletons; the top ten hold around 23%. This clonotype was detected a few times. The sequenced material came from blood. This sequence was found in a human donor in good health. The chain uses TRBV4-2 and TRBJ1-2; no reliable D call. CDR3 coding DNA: TGTGCCAGCAGCCAAGTGGGCGGTGAGGGAGTGGACTATGGCTACACCTTC. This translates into CASSQVGGEGVDYGYTF.